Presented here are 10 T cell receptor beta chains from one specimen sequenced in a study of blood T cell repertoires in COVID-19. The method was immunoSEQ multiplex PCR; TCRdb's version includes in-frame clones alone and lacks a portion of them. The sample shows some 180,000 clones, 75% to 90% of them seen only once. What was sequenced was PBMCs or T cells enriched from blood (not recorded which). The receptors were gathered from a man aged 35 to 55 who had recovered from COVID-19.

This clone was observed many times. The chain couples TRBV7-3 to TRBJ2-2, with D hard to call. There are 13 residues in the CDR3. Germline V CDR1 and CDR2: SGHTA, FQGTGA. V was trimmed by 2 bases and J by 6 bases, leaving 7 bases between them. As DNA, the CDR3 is TGTGCCAGCAGCTTAGGCCCCGCCGGGGAGCTGTTTTTT. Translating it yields CASSLGPAGELFF.

The CDR3 region has the DNA TGTGCCAGCAGCTTAAGGGGACTCCAGCCCCAGCATTTT. It codes for CASSLRGLQPQHF. This chain joins TRBV11-2 and TRBJ1-5, with D possibly being TRBD1 (5 bases). This CDR3 is built from 13 residues. V was trimmed by 2 bases and J by 7 bases, leaving 9 bases between them. Per the germline V gene, CDR1 is SGHAT and CDR2 is FQNNGV.

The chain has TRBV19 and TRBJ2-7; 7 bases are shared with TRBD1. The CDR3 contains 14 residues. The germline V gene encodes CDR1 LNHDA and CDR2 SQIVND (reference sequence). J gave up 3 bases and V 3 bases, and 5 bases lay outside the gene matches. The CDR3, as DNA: TGTGCCAGTAGTATGGGACAGTTATTCTACGAGCAGTACTTC. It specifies CASSMGQLFYEQYF. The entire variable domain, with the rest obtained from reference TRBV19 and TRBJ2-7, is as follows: DGGITQSPKYLFRKEGQNVTLSCEQNLNHDAMYWYRQDPGQGLRLIYYSQIVNDFQKGDIAEGYSVSREKKESFPLTVTSAQKNPTAFYLCASSMGQLFYEQYFGPGTRLTVT.

CDR3 protein: CASSPGQANYGYTF. CDR3 sequence (DNA): TGTGCCAGCTCACCAGGACAAGCTAACTATGGCTACACCTTC. This rearrangement joins TRBV18 to TRBJ1-2; D possibly corresponds to TRBD1 (5 bases). This CDR3 is 14 amino acids long. Trimming cost V 2 bases and J 0 bases, with 7 bases left between them. CDR1 and CDR2 from the germline V gene are KGHSH and LQKENI.

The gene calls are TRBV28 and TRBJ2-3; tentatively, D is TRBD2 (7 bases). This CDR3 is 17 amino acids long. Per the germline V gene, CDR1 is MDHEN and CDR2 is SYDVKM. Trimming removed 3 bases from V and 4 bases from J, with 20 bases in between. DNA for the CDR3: TGTGCCAGCAGTTTGGGCAGGGCGGGGGCTTGGGCAGATACGCAGTATTTT. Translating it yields CASSLGRAGAWADTQYF.

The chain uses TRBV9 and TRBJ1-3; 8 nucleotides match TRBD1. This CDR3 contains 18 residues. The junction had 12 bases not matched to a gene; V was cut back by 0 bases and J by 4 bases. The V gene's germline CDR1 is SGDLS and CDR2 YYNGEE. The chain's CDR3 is CASSVAGGPTGVGNTIYF. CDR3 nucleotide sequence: TGTGCCAGCAGCGTAGCTGGGGGGCCGACAGGGGTAGGAAACACCATATATTTT.

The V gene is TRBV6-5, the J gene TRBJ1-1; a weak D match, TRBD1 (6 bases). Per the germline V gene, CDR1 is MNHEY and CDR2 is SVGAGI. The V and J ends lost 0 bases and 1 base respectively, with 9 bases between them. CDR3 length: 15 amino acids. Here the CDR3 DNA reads TGTGCCAGCAGTTACTCCGGCAGGGGGAACACTGAAGCTTTCTTT. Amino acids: CASSYSGRGNTEAFF.

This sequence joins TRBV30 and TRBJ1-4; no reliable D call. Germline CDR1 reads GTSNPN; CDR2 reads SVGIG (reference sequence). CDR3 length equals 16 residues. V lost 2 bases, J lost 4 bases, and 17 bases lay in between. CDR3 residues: CAWSPPSDWFNEKLFF. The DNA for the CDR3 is TGTGCCTGGAGTCCCCCGTCGGACTGGTTTAATGAAAAACTGTTTTTT. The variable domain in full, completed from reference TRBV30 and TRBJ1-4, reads SQTIHQWPATLVQPVGSPLSLECTVEGTSNPNLYWYRQAAGRGLQLLFYSVGIGQISSEVPQNLSASRPQDRQFILSSKKLLLSDSGFYLCAWSPPSDWFNEKLFFGSGTQLSVL.

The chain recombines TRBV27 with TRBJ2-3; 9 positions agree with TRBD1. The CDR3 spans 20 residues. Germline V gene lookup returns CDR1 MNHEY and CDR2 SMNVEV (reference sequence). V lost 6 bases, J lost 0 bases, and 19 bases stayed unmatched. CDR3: CASRDRDREELLTSTDTQYF. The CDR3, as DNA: TGTGCCAGCAGGGATAGGGACAGGGAAGAACTATTAACTAGCACAGATACGCAGTATTTT.

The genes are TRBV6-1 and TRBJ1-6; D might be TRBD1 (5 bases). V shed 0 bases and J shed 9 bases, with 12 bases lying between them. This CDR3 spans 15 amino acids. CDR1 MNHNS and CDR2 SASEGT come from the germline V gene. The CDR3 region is CASSEATFGGSPLHF. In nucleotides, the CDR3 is TGTGCCAGCAGTGAAGCGACCTTCGGGGGTTCACCCCTCCACTTT.